These 20 T cell receptor beta chains were sequenced from one sample in a study of cytomegalovirus exposure and HLA in healthy donors. The PCR employed 60 Vbeta primers together with 13 Jbeta primers. Method: immunoSEQ multiplex PCR; TCRdb's copy keeps in-frame clones and lacks some. The sample has hundreds of thousands of clones; over 65% are singletons. The specimen sequenced was PBMCs. Every receptor here comes from a man aged 18 to 30 in good health and CMV-seronegative.

This clone was picked up a small number of times. The chain employs TRBV11-2 and TRBJ1-1, with 7 bases identical to TRBD1. Germline V gene sequence: CDR1 SGHAT, CDR2 FQNNGV. Trimming cost V 3 bases and J 5 bases; bases outside gene matches: 0. This CDR3 has 12 amino acids. CDR3: CASSLDRTEAFF. The CDR3 DNA is TGTGCCAGCAGCTTGGACAGGACTGAAGCTTTCTTT. Full variable domain (outside the CDR3, taken from reference TRBV11-2 and TRBJ1-1): EAGVAQSPRYKIIEKRQSVAFWCNPISGHATLYWYQQILGQGPKLLIQFQNNGVVDDSQLPKDRFSAERLKGVDSTLKIQPAKLEDSAVYLCASSLDRTEAFFGQGTRLTVV.

This clone was counted a single time. Distinct nucleotide sequences in the sample also encode this CDR3. This chain uses TRBV10-1 with TRBJ2-7; 7 nucleotides agree with TRBD2. The CDR3 spans 14 residues. The germline gives CDR1 WNHNN, CDR2 SYGVQD (reference sequence). With V trimmed by 0 bases and J by 5 bases, 4 bases remained unmatched. The CDR3 reads CASSESGGSDEQYF. CDR3 bases: TGCGCCAGCAGTGAGTCGGGGGGGAGTGACGAGCAGTACTTC.

This clone has just a few counts. The genes are TRBV2 and TRBJ2-1; 11 positions match TRBD1. Germline values: CDR1 SNHLY, CDR2 FYNNEI. This CDR3 has 16 residues. Losses at the gene ends were 5 bases for V and 7 bases for J; bases not matched to a gene: 10. CDR3 in amino acids: CASSKLGQGAGNEQFF. Here the CDR3 DNA reads TGTGCCAGCAGTAAACTCGGACAGGGGGCTGGAAATGAGCAGTTCTTC.

A word on this clone: This same CDR3 is encoded by further DNA sequences in the sample. This chain links TRBV2 with TRBJ2-1, with no clear D. Germline CDR1 reads SNHLY; CDR2 reads FYNNEI. This CDR3 is built from 10 residues. The V gene lost 7 bases and the J gene lost 7 bases, with 5 bases spanning the gap. CDR3 protein: CASTGNEQFF. In DNA, the CDR3 is TGTGCCAGCACCGGGAATGAGCAGTTCTTC.

This clone was counted once. The chain links TRBV7-8 to TRBJ2-7; TRBD2 agrees at 15 bases. The CDR3 loop spans 15 amino acids. Germline V gene sequence: CDR1 SGHVS, CDR2 FQNEAQ. V lost 5 bases to trimming and J lost 4 bases; unmatched junction nucleotides: 3. The CDR3 here is CASSLGTSGRYEQYF. The CDR3, as DNA: TGTGCCAGCAGCCTAGGGACTAGCGGGAGGTACGAGCAGTACTTC.

The CDR3 reads CASGFRLAGGPNTGDLFF. The CDR3 DNA is TGTGCCAGCGGCTTCCGACTAGCGGGAGGGCCGAACACCGGGGATCTGTTTTTT. V usage is TRBV21-1 and J usage is TRBJ2-2; the table's D call of TRBD2 was not tested on the DNA. TRBV21-1 is noted as a pseudogene. There are 18 residues in the CDR3.

The V call is TRBV28, the J call TRBJ1-4; TRBD1 agrees at 10 bases. The CDR3 loop spans 15 amino acids. Germline CDR1 is MDHEN and CDR2 is SYDVKM. J lost 8 bases, V lost 4 bases, and 7 bases had no gene match. The CDR3 protein is CASSSPGQGKEKLFF. The CDR3 DNA reads as TGTGCCAGCAGTTCCCCGGGACAGGGGAAGGAAAAACTGTTTTTT.

The V call is TRBV11-2, the J call TRBJ1-1, with 7 positions matching TRBD1. This CDR3 comprises 15 residues. After removal of 1 base from V and 7 bases from J, the junction contained 9 bases not matched to a gene. In germline, CDR1 is SGHAT, CDR2 FQNNGV. CDR3 bases: TGTGCCAGCAGCTTAGGGGCAGGGGGTATGGGTGAAGCTTTCTTT. The encoded protein is CASSLGAGGMGEAFF. The full variable domain, with the rest looked up from reference TRBV11-2 and TRBJ1-1, is EAGVAQSPRYKIIEKRQSVAFWCNPISGHATLYWYQQILGQGPKLLIQFQNNGVVDDSQLPKDRFSAERLKGVDSTLKIQPAKLEDSAVYLCASSLGAGGMGEAFFGQGTRLTVV.

This chain uses TRBV5-1 with TRBJ2-3; 14 bases fit TRBD2. Germline V gene lookup returns CDR1 SGHRS and CDR2 YFSETQ. This CDR3 has 17 residues. J lost 4 bases, V lost 0 bases, and 4 bases had no gene match. In DNA form, the CDR3 reads TGCGCCAGCAGCTTGGCCGGGACTAGCGGGAGTTCAGATACGCAGTATTTT. Protein product: CASSLAGTSGSSDTQYF.

The V call is TRBV5-6, the J call TRBJ1-6, with D perhaps TRBD1 (6 bases). The germline gives CDR1 SGHDT, CDR2 YYEEEE. V was trimmed by 2 bases and J by 0 bases, leaving 9 bases between them. CDR3 length equals 16 residues. This CDR3 reads CASSFGQSSYNSPLHF. The CDR3 DNA sequence: TGTGCCAGCAGCTTCGGACAGAGCTCCTATAATTCACCCCTCCACTTT.

J is TRBJ2-5 and V is TRBV7-9; TRBD2 matches at 11 bases. Germline assignment: CDR1 SEHNR and CDR2 FQNEAQ (reference sequence). Germline trimming cut 5 bases from V and 2 bases from J; bases unmatched to any gene: 10. The CDR3 length is 17 residues. CDR3 nucleotides: TGTGCCAGCAGCCTCTATACTAGCGGGAGAGCGCAAGAGACCCAGTACTTC. Its protein product is CASSLYTSGRAQETQYF.

V and J are TRBV27 and TRBJ1-1; the D gene is possibly TRBD1 (6 bases). The CDR3 runs to 13 residues. V dropped 7 bases and J dropped 5 bases, with 14 bases sitting between them. Germline values: CDR1 MNHEY, CDR2 SMNVEV (reference sequence). The CDR3 DNA sequence: TGTGCCAGCAAGGTCGCAGGGGATACTGAAGCTTTCTTT. Protein sequence: CASKVAGDTEAFF.

This CDR3 is CASSTPVEGRETQYF. The DNA for the CDR3 is TGTGCCAGCAGCACCCCTGTGGAGGGGAGAGAGACCCAGTACTTC. This sequence joins TRBV27 and TRBJ2-5, with D tentatively TRBD2 (6 bases). Deletions cut 6 bases from V and 4 bases from J, with 18 bases between. The CDR3 contains 15 residues. From germline, CDR1 is MNHEY and CDR2 SMNVEV (reference sequence).

The rearrangement links TRBV2 to TRBJ2-5, with D possibly TRBD2 on 7 matching bases. The V end was cut by 5 bases, the J end by 5 bases, with 24 bases between. Germline loops: CDR1 SNHLY, CDR2 FYNNEI. This CDR3 is 17 amino acids long. CDR3 loop: CASSLGTAGAGRETQYF. CDR3 coding DNA: TGTGCCAGCAGTTTAGGAACCGCGGGGGCGGGTCGGGAGACCCAGTACTTC.

This chain connects TRBV28 to TRBJ1-3; D is unclear. CDR1 and CDR2 from the germline V gene are MDHEN and SYDVKM. Trimming pared 3 bases from V and 7 bases from J, leaving 4 bases between. The CDR3 is 11 residues long. CDR3 region: CASSFINTIYF. The CDR3 DNA reads as TGTGCCAGCAGTTTTATTAACACCATATATTTT.

The chain uses TRBV9 and TRBJ2-1; 7 positions match TRBD2. The germline CDR1 and CDR2 sequences are SGDLS and YYNGEE. Trimming took 4 bases from V and 11 from J; bases not matched to a gene: 9. This CDR3 is built from 13 residues. In DNA form, the CDR3 reads TGTGCCAGCAGCCCGAGAGGGGAGGGTAAGCAGTTCTTC. The encoded protein is CASSPRGEGKQFF.

The V and J genes are TRBV6-1 and TRBJ2-7; the D gene is possibly TRBD2 (6 bases). Germline CDR1 reads MNHNS; CDR2 reads SASEGT. CDR3 length: 13 residues. Here the CDR3 DNA reads TGTGCTACTAGGAGGGAAGTCTCCTACGAGCAGTACTTC. Amino acids: CATRREVSYEQYF.

The V and J genes are TRBV30 and TRBJ2-1; TRBD1 matches at 8 bases. Germline lookup yields CDR1 GTSNPN and CDR2 SVGIG (reference sequence). Unmatched junction bases numbered 5, after V lost 3 bases and J lost 10 bases. CDR3 length: 12 amino acids. CDR3 protein: CAWRDRAREQFF. CDR3 coding DNA: TGTGCCTGGAGGGACAGGGCCAGGGAGCAGTTCTTC.

The CDR3 DNA reads TGTGCCAGCAGGGGCGGGAGGTCACTTGGCGATGAGCAGTTCTTC. Protein product: CASRGGRSLGDEQFF. The chain recombines TRBV27 with TRBJ2-1; 8 nucleotides align to TRBD2. CDR1 MNHEY and CDR2 SMNVEV come from the germline V gene (reference sequence). V gave up 6 bases and J gave up 8 bases; unmatched junction bases: 12. The length of the CDR3 is 15 residues.

This clone was counted once. In DNA, the CDR3 is TGTGCCAGCAGCTCGGGACAGGGGATCCCCGAGCAGTACTTC. Translation gives CASSSGQGIPEQYF. This chain joins TRBV11-3 and TRBJ2-7; TRBD1 matches at 10 bases. The CDR3 has 14 residues. Looked up from germline, CDR1 is SGHNT and CDR2 is YENEEA. J was trimmed by 6 bases and V by 4 bases; bases with no gene match: 6.